A selection of T cell receptor beta chains follows, all from one sample in a study of T cell responses to AZD1222 COVID-19 vaccine. Here immunoSEQ multiplex PCR was the method, and the copy in TCRdb shows in-frame clones only, minus some. The repertoire includes 160,000 or so clones, approximately 90% of them detected once, and roughly 0.98% sits in the top ten. Sequences were derived from peripheral blood, sampled 28 days after the second AZD1222 dose. These receptors were collected from an adult who received the AZD1222 COVID-19 vaccine. CDR3s include the opening cysteine and the closing phenylalanine or tryptophan. The order of the fields is CDR3 protein, CDR3 DNA, D gene, J gene, V gene, clone size. D genes are given only for firm matches. Clone size is shown for a subset of rows, as once, few, many or a class of expanded clone.

CASSPLKSLGHF TGTGCCAGCAGCCCCCTAAAGTCCTTAGGGCATTTT - TRBJ1-5 TRBV7-4 once
CASSEALRTGTEAFF TGTGCCAGCAGTGAAGCGCTGCGGACAGGGACTGAAGCTTTCTTT TRBD1 TRBJ1-1 TRBV2 -
CAISSGSISGNTIYF TGTGCCATCAGTTCGGGCTCTATCTCTGGAAACACCATATATTTT - TRBJ1-3 TRBV10-3 few
CASSSGLVDTDTQYF TGCGCCAGCAGCTCGGGACTAGTTGACACAGATACGCAGTATTTT TRBD2 TRBJ2-3 TRBV5-1 -
CASSTRPDSRTEAFF TGTGCCAGTAGTACTCGCCCGGACAGTCGGACTGAAGCTTTCTTT - TRBJ1-1 TRBV19 -
CASSEGAAAGELFF TGTGCCAGCAGTGAAGGGGCGGCAGCCGGGGAGCTGTTTTTT - TRBJ2-2 TRBV6-1 -
CASSLAETPRWPDTQYF TGTGCCAGCAGCTTAGCGGAAACCCCTCGGTGGCCAGATACGCAGTATTTT - TRBJ2-3 TRBV7-9 -
CASSLHYEQYF TGTGCCAGCAGCCTCCACTACGAGCAGTACTTC - TRBJ2-7 TRBV5-6 -
CASSLLQTYTGELFF TGTGCCAGCAGCTTGCTCCAGACCTACACCGGGGAGCTGTTTTTT - TRBJ2-2 TRBV5-6 -
CASSVALGRGGNEQFF TGTGCCAGCAGCGTAGCATTAGGGCGGGGTGGCAATGAGCAGTTCTTC - TRBJ2-1 TRBV9 -
CASSFGQGAYGYTF TGTGCCAGCAGCTTCGGACAGGGGGCGTATGGCTACACCTTC TRBD1 TRBJ1-2 TRBV7-2 -
CASSQAAGQSNEKLFF TGCGCCAGCAGCCAAGCTGCGGGACAGTCTAATGAAAAACTGTTTTTT TRBD1 TRBJ1-4 TRBV4-1 -
CASSLTLGYYGYTF TGTGCCAGCAGCTTGACTCTGGGGTACTATGGCTACACCTTC - TRBJ1-2 TRBV5-6 -
CASSLGQNTEAFF TGTGCCAGCAGCTTAGGCCAAAACACTGAAGCTTTCTTT - TRBJ1-1 TRBV11-3 -
CASSLGQGAYEQYF TGTGCCAGCAGCTTAGGGCAGGGGGCTTACGAGCAGTACTTC TRBD1 TRBJ2-7 TRBV5-6 -
CASSLWGPTGGVRQPQHF TGTGCCAGCAGTTTATGGGGCCCGACAGGGGGCGTTAGGCAGCCCCAGCATTTT TRBD1 TRBJ1-5 TRBV27 once
CAISVQDTPNTEAFF TGTGCCATCAGTGTCCAGGACACACCGAACACTGAAGCTTTCTTT - TRBJ1-1 TRBV10-3 once
CASRQRGGPGANVLTF TGTGCCAGCAGGCAGCGGGGGGGCCCTGGGGCCAACGTCCTGACTTTC TRBD2 TRBJ2-6 TRBV2 -
CASSLQDGVETQYF TGCGCCAGCAGCTTGCAGGACGGGGTAGAGACCCAGTACTTC - TRBJ2-5 TRBV5-1 -
CSAVDHADNEQFF TGCAGCGCTGTGGACCACGCTGACAATGAGCAGTTCTTC - TRBJ2-1 TRBV29-1 once
CASSWDQRGGLSDTQYF TGCGCCAGCAGCTGGGACCAGCGGGGAGGCCTCTCAGATACGCAGTATTTT TRBD2 TRBJ2-3 TRBV5-1 -
CASAAGAGANVLTF TGCGCCAGCGCTGCGGGCGCTGGGGCCAACGTCCTGACTTTC - TRBJ2-6 TRBV5-1 -
CASSPRTGAYGYTF TGTGCCAGCAGTCCAAGGACAGGAGCATATGGCTACACCTTC TRBD1 TRBJ1-2 TRBV2 -
CASERTTNTGELFF TGTGCCAGCGAACGAACCACGAACACCGGGGAGCTGTTTTTT - TRBJ2-2 TRBV4-2 -
CASSPRGDSPLHF TGTGCCAGCTCACCACGGGGGGATTCACCCCTCCACTTT - TRBJ1-6 TRBV18 -
CAIFGRDNEQFF TGTGCCATCTTTGGACGGGACAATGAGCAGTTCTTC - TRBJ2-1 TRBV2 -
CASSPEDRLNTEAFF TGTGCCAGCAGTCCCGAGGACAGGCTGAACACTGAAGCTTTCTTT TRBD1 TRBJ1-1 TRBV16 few
CASSLQGAWTEAFF TGTGCCAGCAGTCTACAGGGGGCCTGGACTGAAGCTTTCTTT TRBD1 TRBJ1-1 TRBV6-5 -
CASSRTSPGYNEQFF TGTGCCAGCAGCCGGACTTCCCCGGGGTACAATGAGCAGTTCTTC - TRBJ2-1 TRBV9 -
CASSRGTGSNNEQFF TGTGCTAGCAGCCGCGGGACAGGGTCAAACAATGAGCAGTTCTTC TRBD1 TRBJ2-1 TRBV7-7 -
CASSPGQHPNYGYTF TGTGCCAGCAGCCCAGGACAGCACCCGAACTATGGCTACACCTTC - TRBJ1-2 TRBV7-6 once
CASSPGLDVYEQYF TGCGCCAGCAGCCCCGGTCTGGACGTCTACGAGCAGTACTTC - TRBJ2-7 TRBV5-1 -
CASSENGRGINEQFF TGTGCCAGCAGTGAAAACGGGAGGGGAATCAATGAGCAGTTCTTC TRBD2 TRBJ2-1 TRBV2 -
CASSQVGDRTFEAFF TGCGCCAGCAGCCAAGTAGGGGACAGAACATTTGAAGCTTTCTTT TRBD1 TRBJ1-1 TRBV4-1 -
CASSALRQGATDTQYF TGCGCCAGCAGTGCCCTCCGGCAGGGGGCCACAGATACGCAGTATTTT TRBD1 TRBJ2-3 TRBV10-2 -
CAISRGEETQYF TGTGCCATCTCCAGGGGTGAGGAGACCCAGTACTTC - TRBJ2-5 TRBV10-3 -
CASSPPDTDGYTF TGTGCCAGCAGTCCTCCGGATACGGATGGCTACACCTTC - TRBJ1-2 TRBV12-3/TRBV12-4 -
CAIRSGGGRTDTQYF TGTGCCATCAGAAGCGGGGGGGGAAGAACAGATACGCAGTATTTT TRBD2 TRBJ2-3 TRBV10-3 -
CASSQGVGVQETQYF TGTGCCAGCAGCCAAGGGGTGGGAGTTCAAGAGACCCAGTACTTC - TRBJ2-5 TRBV3-1/TRBV3-2 -
CAIRAPFPRETQYF TGTGCCATCAGGGCACCGTTTCCGCGAGAGACCCAGTACTTC - TRBJ2-5 TRBV10-3 once
CSASYGQGYGEAFF TGCAGTGCTAGTTATGGACAGGGGTATGGTGAAGCTTTCTTT TRBD1 TRBJ1-1 TRBV20-1 -
CASSFTGTGGYGYTF TGTGCCAGCAGCTTCACCGGGACAGGGGGCTATGGCTACACCTTC TRBD1 TRBJ1-2 TRBV11-2 -
CASSYRGHSYGYTF TGTGCCAGCAGTTACAGGGGACACAGCTATGGCTACACCTTC - TRBJ1-2 TRBV6-2/TRBV6-3 -
CASSLGPRGEVYGYTF TGTGCCAGCAGCTTAGGGCCACGGGGTGAAGTCTATGGCTACACCTTC - TRBJ1-2 TRBV7-6 -
CASSLVGETGELFF TGCGCCAGCAGCTTGGTAGGGGAAACCGGGGAGCTGTTTTTT - TRBJ2-2 TRBV5-1 -
CASSLEAGGRVEQFF TGCGCCAGCAGCTTGGAAGCGGGGGGGCGTGTTGAGCAGTTCTTC TRBD2 TRBJ2-1 TRBV5-1 -
CASGLDLRGEDF TGTGCTAGTGGTTTGGATCTGAGGGGTGAGGACTTC - TRBJ2-7 TRBV12-5 -
CASSLSGIYGYTF TGTGCCAGCAGTCTTTCCGGGATCTATGGCTACACCTTC - TRBJ1-2 TRBV27 -